The 31 T cell receptor beta chains in this list originate from one sample, sequenced in a study of control samples from healthy donors and cancer patients. This table comes from immunoSEQ multiplex PCR, and its TCRdb copy is limited to in-frame clones, with some not included. The table lists just over 150,000 clones, 93% of them singletons, with 2% to 2.5% in the top ten. The sequencing input was blood. Receptors originate from a man between 45 and 60 years old in good health.

CDR3 residues: CASSVGMAAYNEQFF. The CDR3 DNA follows: TGTGCCAGCAGCGTAGGGATGGCAGCCTACAATGAGCAGTTCTTC. The J gene is TRBJ2-1, the V gene TRBV9; unclear D gene. The V and J ends lost 0 bases and 2 bases respectively, with 9 bases between them. CDR1 SGDLS and CDR2 YYNGEE come from the germline V gene. The length of the CDR3 is 15 residues.

This chain joins TRBV5-1 and TRBJ2-7; D is possibly TRBD1 (6 bases). The CDR3 sequence is 12 residues long. The ends were cut back, 4 bases at V and 5 bases at J, with 10 bases in the middle. Per the germline V gene, CDR1 is SGHRS and CDR2 is YFSETQ. This chain's CDR3 is CASSLQGDEQYF. Here the CDR3 DNA reads TGCGCCAGCAGCCTACAGGGAGACGAGCAGTACTTC.

The chain combines TRBV2 with TRBJ2-1; tentative D call: TRBD1 (5 bases). Trimming removed 11 bases at V and 4 bases at J, with 21 bases between. Germline CDR1 SNHLY, CDR2 FYNNEI. CDR3 length: 15 residues. The chain's CDR3 is CAVIIRQGLYNEQFF. CDR3 bases: TGTGCCGTCATAATAAGGCAGGGTTTGTACAATGAGCAGTTCTTC.

This clone has a single count. The CDR3 here is CASSDRDRIYGYTF. DNA of the CDR3: TGTGCCAGCAGCGACCGGGACAGAATCTATGGCTACACCTTC. The genes are TRBV5-5 and TRBJ1-2, with 7 nucleotides matching TRBD1. Germline loops: CDR1 SGHKS, CDR2 YYEKEE (reference sequence). The CDR3 totals 14 residues. V shed 4 bases and J 4 bases; nucleotides not matched to a gene: 7.

The V gene is TRBV5-1, the J gene TRBJ2-6; TRBD1 or TRBD2 may be the D gene (6 bases each). Germline CDR1 and CDR2: SGHRS and YFSETQ. The CDR3 is 17 residues long. Trimming removed 4 bases from V and 5 bases from J, with 19 bases in between. CDR3 in amino acids: CASSGGTPGGRANVLTF. CDR3 DNA: TGCGCCAGCAGCGGGGGCACGCCCGGGGGAAGGGCCAACGTCCTGACTTTC.

The genes are TRBV19 and TRBJ2-7; 10 positions agree with TRBD1. Germline V gene sequence: CDR1 LNHDA, CDR2 SQIVND (reference sequence). With V trimmed by 7 bases and J by 4 bases, 7 bases remained unmatched. This CDR3 region has 14 residues. The CDR3 loop reads CASNPGQGMYEQYF. CDR3 coding DNA: TGTGCCAGTAACCCGGGACAGGGGATGTACGAGCAGTACTTC.

The rearrangement joins TRBV2 to TRBJ2-7; the D is unclear. Germline CDR1 is SNHLY and CDR2 is FYNNEI. There are 15 residues in the CDR3. Deletions cut 2 bases from V and 2 bases from J, with 13 bases between. DNA for the CDR3: TGTGCCAGCAGTGAAAACGACCTCTGGGCCTACGAGCAGTACTTC. This encodes CASSENDLWAYEQYF.

The V call is TRBV5-3, the J call TRBJ2-7; a possible D gene is TRBD1 (6 bases). TRBV5-3 falls under the ORF class, with uncertain function. The V and J ends lost 4 bases and 0 bases respectively, with 11 bases between them. The CDR3 covers 14 residues. CDR3 bases: TGTGCCAGAAGCGTGGGGGCAAGCTCCTACGAGCAGTACTTC. It is translated as CARSVGASSYEQYF.

This clone was counted once. V gene TRBV21-1 combines with J gene TRBJ2-7; no check of the table's D call, TRBD1, against the DNA was made. TRBV21-1 is marked as a pseudogene. The CDR3 is 17 amino acids. This chain's CDR3 is CASSKELATGDLYEQYF. In nucleotides, the CDR3 is TGTGCCAGCAGCAAAGAATTAGCTACAGGGGACCTCTACGAGCAGTACTTC.

The V and J genes are TRBV5-5 and TRBJ1-2; D unclear. Germline-derived CDR1 and CDR2 are SGHKS and YYEKEE (reference sequence). V was cut by 3 bases and J by 8 bases, with 17 bases left in between. The CDR3 sequence is 14 residues long. Here the CDR3 reads CASSSTDGVGGYTF. The DNA for the CDR3 is TGTGCCAGCAGCTCCACGGACGGCGTGGGCGGCTACACCTTC.

The chain couples TRBV28 to TRBJ1-2; TRBD1 aligns across 9 bases. Trimming cost V 6 bases and J 4 bases; bases outside gene matches: 6. This CDR3 has 14 amino acids. Germline V gives CDR1 MDHEN, CDR2 SYDVKM. DNA of the CDR3: TGTGCCAGCAGATTCACAGGGGGCGCCTATGGCTACACCTTC. It yields the protein CASRFTGGAYGYTF.

The CDR3 region has the DNA TGTGCCAGCAGGGAGAGTAATTCACCCCTCCACTTT. Its protein is CASRESNSPLHF. The chain employs TRBV28 and TRBJ1-6; D unclear. Trimming took off 6 bases at V and 6 bases at J, with 6 bases between the two ends. This CDR3 contains 12 residues. Germline loops: CDR1 MDHEN, CDR2 SYDVKM.

The rearrangement joins TRBV4-1 to TRBJ1-5; D not resolved. This CDR3 contains 16 residues. The germline V gene has CDR1 MGHRA and CDR2 YSYEKL. Between the trimmed V and J ends, which lost 4 bases and 2 bases, there was a span of 15 bases. CDR3 in amino acids: CASSRVELSGNQPQHF. The DNA of the CDR3 is TGCGCCAGCAGCCGAGTTGAGCTCTCAGGCAATCAGCCCCAGCATTTT.

The chain joins TRBV19 to TRBJ2-7; D might be TRBD1 (7 bases). The CDR3 spans 15 residues. From germline, CDR1 is LNHDA and CDR2 SQIVND (reference sequence). V dropped 6 bases and J dropped 2 bases, with 17 bases sitting between them. CDR3 in amino acids: CASSRTGGGPYEQYF. The DNA of the CDR3 is TGTGCCAGTAGCCGCACAGGAGGGGGCCCCTACGAGCAGTACTTC.

This chain connects TRBV6-5 to TRBJ2-3; D is perhaps TRBD1 (6 bases). There are 15 residues in the CDR3. The germline CDR1 and CDR2 sequences are MNHEY and SVGAGI. V was pared by 4 bases and J by 2 bases, with 13 bases between. In DNA, the CDR3 is TGTGCCAGCAGTTCTATGGACAGAATCACAGATACGCAGTATTTT. Encoded protein: CASSSMDRITDTQYF.

The chain uses TRBV27 and TRBJ2-7, with 10 bases matching TRBD1. V shed 3 bases and J 2 bases; nucleotides not matched to a gene: 4. The CDR3 sequence is 15 residues long. Per the germline V gene, CDR1 is MNHEY and CDR2 is SMNVEV (reference sequence). The CDR3 DNA is TGTGCCAGCAGTTTGGGGACAGGGGTCACCTACGAGCAGTACTTC. Its protein is CASSLGTGVTYEQYF.

The J gene is TRBJ2-1, the V gene TRBV6-1; D unclear. V lost 2 bases to trimming and J lost 4 bases, with 9 bases between them. This CDR3 region has 14 residues. Germline values: CDR1 MNHNS, CDR2 SASEGT. CDR3 region: CASSETAGYNEQFF. For the CDR3, the DNA is TGTGCCAGCAGTGAAACGGCAGGATACAATGAGCAGTTCTTC.

CDR3 DNA sequence: TGCAGCGTTGGGGGACAGGGGAGTTATAGCAATCAGCCCCAGCATTTT. It specifies CSVGGQGSYSNQPQHF. The rearrangement uses TRBV29-1 and TRBJ1-5; TRBD1 matches at 10 bases. The germline V gene encodes CDR1 SQVTM and CDR2 ANQGSEA. CDR3 size: 16 residues. Trimming cost V 4 bases and J 0 bases; bases outside gene matches: 6.

The chain recombines TRBV5-4 with TRBJ2-7; 8 nucleotides agree with TRBD2. The germline V gene encodes CDR1 SGHNT and CDR2 YYREEE (reference sequence). The CDR3 runs 18 residues. V lost 4 bases and J lost 3; bases outside the gene matches: 18. CDR3 DNA: TGTGCCAGCAGCCCTTATGGTGGTAGCGGGGCCCGATTCTACGAGCAGTACTTC. Protein: CASSPYGGSGARFYEQYF.

The CDR3 here is CASSLTGGPYEQYF. The CDR3 DNA reads as TGTGCCAGCAGTTTGACAGGGGGACCCTACGAGCAGTACTTC. The chain recombines TRBV27 with TRBJ2-7; 9 nucleotides match TRBD1. Looked up from germline, CDR1 is MNHEY and CDR2 is SMNVEV (reference sequence). V trimming: 3 bases; J trimming: 2 bases; junction bases outside the gene matches: 2. The CDR3 extends over 14 amino acids.

The chain recombines TRBV7-6 with TRBJ2-3, with TRBD1 as a possible D gene (5 bases). The CDR3 consists of 16 residues. Germline values: CDR1 SGHVS, CDR2 FNYEAQ. The V end lost 5 bases, the J end lost 0 bases, and 15 bases lay between the germline ends. CDR3 bases: TGTGCCAGCAGCCTCGCACAGGCCTTTAGCACAGATACGCAGTATTTT. It yields the protein CASSLAQAFSTDTQYF.

The chain combines TRBV19 with TRBJ2-5; 8 bases match TRBD1. The junction had 7 bases not matched to a gene; V was cut back by 9 bases and J by 1 base. The CDR3 loop spans 14 amino acids. Per germline, CDR1 LNHDA and CDR2 SQIVND (reference sequence). Here the CDR3 DNA reads TGTGCCAGCAGGGACAGGAGGGGCCAAGAGACCCAGTACTTC. Translating gives CASRDRRGQETQYF. Based on the CDR3 plus reference TRBV19 and TRBJ2-5, the full variable domain is DGGITQSPKYLFRKEGQNVTLSCEQNLNHDAMYWYRQDPGQGLRLIYYSQIVNDFQKGDIAEGYSVSREKKESFPLTVTSAQKNPTAFYLCASRDRRGQETQYFGPGTRLLVL.

The CDR3 nucleotides read TGTGCCACCAGCAGAGATTTGGCCCTCCTGCAGCCCCAGCATTTT. This codes for CATSRDLALLQPQHF. J is TRBJ1-5 and V is TRBV15; D is uncertain. Between the trimmed V and J ends, which lost 0 bases and 7 bases, there was a span of 13 bases. Germline CDR1 is LNHNV and CDR2 is YYDKDF (reference sequence). The CDR3 consists of 15 residues.

The chain links TRBV5-1 to TRBJ2-7, with TRBD2 matching 10 bases. Germline values: CDR1 SGHRS, CDR2 YFSETQ. After removal of 4 bases from V and 0 bases from J, the junction contained 7 bases not matched to a gene. This CDR3 is built from 16 residues. CDR3 DNA sequence: TGCGCCAGCAGCCTCATAGCGGGAGGACTCTCCTACGAGCAGTACTTC. Its protein is CASSLIAGGLSYEQYF.

This clone was observed a single time. The V and J genes are TRBV5-1 and TRBJ2-1, with D tentatively TRBD1 (5 bases). This CDR3 is 14 amino acids long. The germline V and J ends were trimmed by 0 bases and 10 bases, with 14 bases remaining between them. Looked up from germline, CDR1 is SGHRS and CDR2 is YFSETQ. CDR3 DNA: TGCGCCAGCAGCTTGGCCTGGGGCATGGACGAGCAGTTCTTC. Amino acids: CASSLAWGMDEQFF.

CDR3 protein: CASSLEFQFIGTGEEFATDTQYF. The CDR3 DNA reads TGTGCCAGCAGCTTAGAGTTTCAGTTTATCGGGACAGGGGAGGAATTCGCCACAGATACGCAGTATTTT. The chain recombines TRBV11-3 with TRBJ2-3, with 10 bases that match TRBD1. Germline CDR1 and CDR2: SGHNT and YENEEA. This CDR3 is 23 amino acids long. The trim removed 0 bases at V and 2 bases at J, leaving 23 bases unmatched.

The chain joins TRBV6-4 to TRBJ2-7; D could derive from TRBD1 or TRBD2 (6 bases each). Looked up from germline, CDR1 is MRHNA and CDR2 is SNTAGT. V was trimmed by 6 bases and J by 1 base, leaving 16 bases between them. The CDR3 extends over 15 amino acids. The CDR3 DNA reads as TGTGCCAGCAGCCCCCAGGGGAGGTTTTCCTACGAGCAGTACTTC. Its protein is CASSPQGRFSYEQYF.

This sequence joins TRBV10-3 and TRBJ1-1, with D possibly TRBD1 on 5 matching bases. CDR3 length: 14 amino acids. Germline CDR1 is ENHRY and CDR2 is SYGVKD. Trimming shortened V by 4 bases and J by 5 bases, and 14 bases separated the two germline ends. CDR3 residues: CAISGQGGRTEAFF. CDR3 in DNA: TGTGCCATCAGTGGGCAGGGAGGCCGTACTGAAGCTTTCTTT.

The V and J genes are TRBV30 and TRBJ2-7; D not resolved. Trimming pared 3 bases from V and 4 bases from J, leaving 13 bases between. The CDR3 extends over 13 amino acids. CDR1 and CDR2 from the germline V gene are GTSNPN and SVGIG (reference sequence). The CDR3 DNA sequence: TGTGCCTGGAGATACCCTCTCGCGTACGAGCAGTACTTC. It specifies CAWRYPLAYEQYF.

This chain joins TRBV6-5 and TRBJ2-7; 8 nucleotides line up with TRBD1. The ends lost 6 bases at V and 4 bases at J; junction bases unmatched: 5. Looked up from germline, CDR1 is MNHEY and CDR2 is SVGAGI. This CDR3 is built from 13 residues. For the CDR3, the DNA is TGTGCCAGCAGGGTGGACAGGGTGTACGAGCAGTACTTC. Protein: CASRVDRVYEQYF.

The rearrangement uses TRBV15 and TRBJ2-7, with D maybe TRBD1 (6 bases). Germline V lookup: CDR1 LNHNV, CDR2 YYDKDF (reference sequence). V was shortened by 1 base and J by 0 bases, with 7 bases between the two germline ends. This CDR3 is built from 14 residues. CDR3 nucleotide sequence: TGTGCCACCAGCAGAGGGACAGCCTCCTACGAGCAGTACTTC. It specifies CATSRGTASYEQYF.